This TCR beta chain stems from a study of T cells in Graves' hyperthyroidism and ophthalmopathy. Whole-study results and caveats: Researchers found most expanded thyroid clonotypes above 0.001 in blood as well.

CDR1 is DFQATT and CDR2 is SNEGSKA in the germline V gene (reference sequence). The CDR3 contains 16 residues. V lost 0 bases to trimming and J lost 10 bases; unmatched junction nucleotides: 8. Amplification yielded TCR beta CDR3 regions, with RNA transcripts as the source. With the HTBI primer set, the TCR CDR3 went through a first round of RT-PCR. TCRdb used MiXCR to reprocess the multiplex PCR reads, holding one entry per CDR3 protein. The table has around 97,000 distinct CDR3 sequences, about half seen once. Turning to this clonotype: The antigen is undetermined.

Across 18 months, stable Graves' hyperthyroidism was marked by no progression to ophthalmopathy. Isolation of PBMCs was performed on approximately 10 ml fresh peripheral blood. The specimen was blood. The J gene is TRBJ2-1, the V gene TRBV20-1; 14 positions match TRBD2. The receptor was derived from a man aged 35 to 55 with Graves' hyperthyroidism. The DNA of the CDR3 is TGCAGTGCTAGAGAGCTAGGACTAGCGGGGGGCAGGGAGCAGTTCTTC. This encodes CSARELGLAGGREQFF.